This T cell receptor beta chain was observed in a study of shared clonotypes between healthy human individuals. Study-level findings and limits: Across subsets, estimated richness was generally greater for naive than for memory populations. The study found lower generation probabilities in non-shared clonotypes than in those shared by all four donors.

Donors, without exception, were Caucasian adults residing in Nashville, Tennessee. CDR1 SSHAT and CDR2 FNYEAQ come from the germline V gene (reference sequence). This CDR3 comprises 13 residues. The method was immunoSEQ multiplex PCR; TCRdb's version includes in-frame clones alone and lacks a portion of them. The table shows hundreds of thousands of clones, with roughly 95% occurring only once. A word on this clone: What it recognizes is unknown. At one boundary the junction diverges from the germline segment, which might be a read error.

The TCR sequence derives from a woman in her thirties in good health. Material for sequencing was naive CD4+ T cells sorted from blood. As for subset: CD45RA+ positively selected. This chain joins TRBV7-7 and TRBJ1-1; the D gene is possibly TRBD1 (5 bases). The CDR3 nucleotides are TGTGCCAGCAGCCCTTCTTGGGGGGGGGTCATGGTCTTT. Amino acids: CASSPSWGGVMVF.